A selection of T cell receptor beta chains follows, all from one sample in a study of OX40 agonist ivuxolimab in advanced cancers. Sequenced by immunoSEQ multiplex PCR; TCRdb stores in-frame clones only, minus some. The data show 95,000 to 120,000 clones, 85% to 95% seen once. The sample here was CD4+ or CD8+ T cells sorted from blood, taken in a trial of the OX40 agonist ivuxolimab. The origin of the receptors is an adult with an advanced solid tumor such as melanoma, head and neck, liver or kidney cancer. Each CDR3 is given with its conserved first and last residue. A D gene is named only where the DNA matches it firmly. The size field is filled for only some rows; it gives once, few, many or a size class.

DNA,CDR3,J,size,V,D
TGTGCCAGCAGTATTAATGGGGGGAACCTTAACACTGAAGCTTTCTTT,CASSINGGNLNTEAFF,TRBJ1-1,NA,TRBV7-2,NA
TGTGCCAGCAGTTTCTTTGCAGGGTTGGAGACCCAGTACTTC,CASSFFAGLETQYF,TRBJ2-5,NA,TRBV27,NA
TGCGCCAGCAGCTTACAACAGGGTCATAATGAGCAGTTCTTC,CASSLQQGHNEQFF,TRBJ2-1,NA,TRBV5-1,NA
TGTGCCAGCAGTCAGGGACAGGGCGCCCCTCATTCCACTTTTTTT,CASSQGQGAPHSTFF,TRBJ1-1,NA,TRBV2,TRBD1
TGCAGCGTGGGGGGGACGACGAACACTGAAGCTTTCTTT,CSVGGTTNTEAFF,TRBJ1-1,NA,TRBV29-1,NA
TGTGCCAGCAGCGCTAGGGACAGGCAACCAATGAACACTGAAGCTTTCTTT,CASSARDRQPMNTEAFF,TRBJ1-1,NA,TRBV9,TRBD1
TGCGCCAGCAGGGACGGGAGATCTGAAGCTTTCTTT,CASRDGRSEAFF,TRBJ1-1,NA,TRBV5-1,NA
TGTGCCAGCAGGGACGACGGACGGGATAATCAGCCCCAGCATTTT,CASRDDGRDNQPQHF,TRBJ1-5,NA,TRBV2,NA
TGTGCCAGCAGCGCATCCCGGGCCACAGAAATATCCCACAACTTTAGCAATCAGCCCCAGCATTTT,CASSASRATEISHNFSNQPQHF,TRBJ1-5,NA,TRBV12-1,NA
TGTGCCAGTAGTGATACAGCTAACACTGAAGCTTTCTTT,CASSDTANTEAFF,TRBJ1-1,NA,TRBV19,NA
TGTGCCAGCAGCCACACAGGGGCTGGAAACACCATATATTTT,CASSHTGAGNTIYF,TRBJ1-3,NA,TRBV11-2,TRBD1
TGTGCCAGCTACGTAGGCGAGACCCAGTACTTC,CASYVGETQYF,TRBJ2-5,NA,TRBV2,NA
TGTGCCAGCAAGGAGTATTACGAGCAGTACTTC,CASKEYYEQYF,TRBJ2-7,NA,TRBV6-1,NA
TGTGCCACCAGCAGAGATTTGGGCCCGATCACCGGGGAGCTGTTTTTT,CATSRDLGPITGELFF,TRBJ2-2,NA,TRBV15,NA
TGTGCCAGCAGCCTAACCCCGGGACAGGGAGGGACTTTCTTT,CASSLTPGQGGTFF,TRBJ1-1,NA,TRBV6-6,TRBD1
TGCGCCAGCAGCTTGTACGGGAAAACTGAAGCTTTCTTT,CASSLYGKTEAFF,TRBJ1-1,NA,TRBV5-1,NA
TGTGCCAGTAGTGCCGACAGGTACGGCTACACCTTC,CASSADRYGYTF,TRBJ1-2,few,TRBV19,NA
TGCGCCAGCAGCTTGGGGGACAGCTATGGCTACACCTTC,CASSLGDSYGYTF,TRBJ1-2,NA,TRBV5-1,TRBD1
TGTGCCAGCAGTATCGGGATCCACTCCTACGAGCAGTACTTC,CASSIGIHSYEQYF,TRBJ2-7,NA,TRBV6-5,NA
TGTGCCAGCAGCTTACTGGGGGAATGGGGTGGCTACACCTTC,CASSLLGEWGGYTF,TRBJ1-2,few,TRBV11-2,NA
TGTGCCAGTAGTATAAGACCTCCGGGGGCAGAGACCCAGTACTTC,CASSIRPPGAETQYF,TRBJ2-5,NA,TRBV19,NA
TGTGCCAGCAGCAAAACGGCCGAGCGGGAGGCGTCCTACGAGCAGTACTTC,CASSKTAEREASYEQYF,TRBJ2-7,NA,TRBV21-1,NA
TGTGCCAGCAGTGACAAGGGTTCTGGGGCCAACGTCCTGACTTTC,CASSDKGSGANVLTF,TRBJ2-6,NA,TRBV6-4,NA
TGCGCCAGCAGCTTGGGAAGGGGGATGCAAGAGACCCAGTACTTC,CASSLGRGMQETQYF,TRBJ2-5,NA,TRBV5-1,NA
TGTGCCAGCAGTTACACCTATCGGGGGACCCAGTACTTC,CASSYTYRGTQYF,TRBJ2-5,NA,TRBV6-6,NA
TGTGCCAGCAGTATACTGGGGGGCCCAGAGACCCAGTACTTC,CASSILGGPETQYF,TRBJ2-5,NA,TRBV6-6,NA
TGTGCCAGCAGCGGGGTGGAGGGCCTAGGCGAGCAGTACTTC,CASSGVEGLGEQYF,TRBJ2-7,NA,TRBV11-1,NA
TGCAGCGTTGAAGTTGCGACAGGGATATCTGTACAGTACTTC,CSVEVATGISVQYF,TRBJ2-7,NA,TRBV29-1,TRBD1
TGCGCCAGCAGCTTGTTACTGGGACAGGGCCACGAGCAGTACTTC,CASSLLLGQGHEQYF,TRBJ2-7,NA,TRBV5-1,TRBD1
TGTGCCAGCACCCTCCAGGGGATCGAGGATTCGTACTTC,CASTLQGIEDSYF,TRBJ2-5,NA,TRBV5-6,NA
TGTGCCAGCAGCTCGGACAGGAGGGATACGCAGTATTTT,CASSSDRRDTQYF,TRBJ2-3,once,TRBV5-6,TRBD1
TGTGCCAGCAGCTTCACAGGGTACCCATACAATGAGCAGTTCTTC,CASSFTGYPYNEQFF,TRBJ2-1,once,TRBV11-1,NA
TGTGCCAGCGCCGATGGGCGCAATAATGAGCAGTTCTTC,CASADGRNNEQFF,TRBJ2-1,NA,TRBV7-3,NA
TGTGCCAGTACCCCAACGACAGACGAGCAGTTCTTC,CASTPTTDEQFF,TRBJ2-1,NA,TRBV19,NA
TGTGCCGTTAGGGTGAACTATGGCTACACCTTC,CAVRVNYGYTF,TRBJ1-2,few,TRBV6-5,NA
TGTGCCAGCAGCAAATCTCAGGGATCTTACTACGAGCAGTACTTC,CASSKSQGSYYEQYF,TRBJ2-7,NA,TRBV5-6,NA
TGTGCCAGCAGTGAAAGGGAATCTACCTACGAGCAGTACTTC,CASSERESTYEQYF,TRBJ2-7,NA,TRBV2,NA
TGCGCCAGCAGGCCGGGACTAGCGGAAAACAATGAGCAGTTCTTC,CASRPGLAENNEQFF,TRBJ2-1,NA,TRBV10-2,TRBD2
TGCGCCAGCAGCCCCCAGGGGGGTACGAACACTGAAGCTTTCTTT,CASSPQGGTNTEAFF,TRBJ1-1,NA,TRBV5-1,TRBD1
TGTGCCAGCAGTGTATCTAGCGTCAACAATGAGCAGTTCTTC,CASSVSSVNNEQFF,TRBJ2-1,NA,TRBV6-4,NA
TGTGCCAGCAGCCCTACCGGGACGCTACCCTATGGCTACACCTTC,CASSPTGTLPYGYTF,TRBJ1-2,once,TRBV7-9,NA
TGTGCCAGCTCACCAGAGGGGTTGTTGGGAGGCTACACCTTC,CASSPEGLLGGYTF,TRBJ1-2,NA,TRBV18,NA
TGCGCCAGCAGCTTGGATGGACAGGGTGTGGAAGCTTTCTTT,CASSLDGQGVEAFF,TRBJ1-1,few,TRBV5-1,TRBD1
TGCGCCAGCAGCTTTTGGGGGGTTACTGAAGCTTTCTTT,CASSFWGVTEAFF,TRBJ1-1,NA,TRBV5-1,NA
TGCGCCAGCAGTTATTCGGGGGGGCGGTGGAATGAGCAGTTCTTC,CASSYSGGRWNEQFF,TRBJ2-1,NA,TRBV4-1,TRBD2
TGCGCCAGCAGCTTGCCTCTGGACACTGAAGCTTTCTTT,CASSLPLDTEAFF,TRBJ1-1,NA,TRBV5-1,NA